The rows below give T cell receptor beta chains drawn from one sample of a study of type 1 and type 2 diabetes patients. TCRdb ran MiXCR on the multiplex PCR reads and lists one entry per CDR3 protein. The sample lists 280,000 or so distinct CDR3 sequences; more than 45% were seen once. The sequencing input was peripheral blood mononuclear cells (PBMCs). Receptors were obtained from a man between 18 and 35 years old with type 2 diabetes. CDR3s include the opening cysteine and the closing phenylalanine or tryptophan. Each record gives: clone size, D gene, V gene, J gene, CDR3 protein, CDR3 DNA. A D gene is named only where the DNA matches it firmly. For some rows the clone size is stated as once, few or many, or as a class when expanded; others skip it.

-	TRBD1	TRBV2	TRBJ2-6	CASSEGTGAYGANVLTF	TGTGCCAGCAGTGAGGGGACAGGGGCTTATGGGGCCAACGTCCTGACTTTC
-	TRBD1	TRBV7-2	TRBJ2-7	CASSLSGQAYYEQYF	TGTGCCAGCAGCCTATCGGGACAGGCTTACTACGAGCAGTACTTC
-	TRBD2	TRBV2	TRBJ2-7	CASSGYISGKAYEQYF	TGTGCCAGCAGTGGGTACATTAGCGGGAAAGCCTACGAGCAGTACTTC
few	-	TRBV7-3	TRBJ2-7	CASSLSFGPTYEQYF	TGTGCCAGCAGCTTATCGTTCGGGCCCACCTACGAGCAGTACTTC
-	-	TRBV10-2	TRBJ1-2	CASSESWGEDGYTF	TGCGCCAGCAGTGAGTCATGGGGGGAGGATGGCTACACCTTC
few	TRBD1	TRBV29-1	TRBJ1-1	CSVERQGGTEAFF	TGCAGCGTTGAGAGACAGGGTGGCACTGAAGCTTTCTTT
many	-	TRBV19	TRBJ1-6	CASNLGNSPLHF	TGTGCAAGTAATCTGGGCAACTCACCCCTCCACTTT
few	-	TRBV2	TRBJ2-1	CASFSGDVSSYNEQFF	TGTGCCAGCTTTTCGGGAGACGTTAGTTCCTACAATGAGCAGTTCTTC
-	-	TRBV30	TRBJ1-5	CASGGWGGNQPQHF	TGTGCCAGTGGGGGTTGGGGGGGCAATCAGCCCCAGCATTTT
few	-	TRBV27	TRBJ2-7	CASSTKTGVTYEQYF	TGTGCCAGCAGTACGAAGACAGGTGTCACCTACGAGCAGTACTTC
few	-	TRBV2	TRBJ1-5	CASSERWGLSNQPQHF	TGTGCCAGCAGTGAAAGGTGGGGCTTGAGCAATCAGCCCCAGCATTTT
-	TRBD2	TRBV7-3	TRBJ2-7	CASPPSGRGYEQYF	TGTGCCAGCCCACCGAGCGGGAGGGGCTACGAGCAGTACTTC
-	TRBD1	TRBV6-2/TRBV6-3	TRBJ1-1	CASSYLRGRPSLTEAFF	TGTGCCAGCAGTTACCTCAGGGGGCGACCGAGTTTGACTGAAGCTTTCTTT
-	TRBD1	TRBV4-1	TRBJ1-1	CASSHEQGVETEAFF	TGCGCCAGCAGCCACGAACAGGGGGTCGAAACTGAAGCTTTCTTT
-	-	TRBV2	TRBJ2-2	CASRGVTGELFF	TGTGCCAGCAGGGGGGTCACCGGGGAGCTGTTTTTT
-	-	TRBV5-6	TRBJ2-7	CASSRFGQYEQYF	TGTGCCAGCAGCCGGTTTGGTCAGTACGAGCAGTACTTC
many	-	TRBV5-1	TRBJ2-7	CASSLGLGAYEQYF	TGCGCCAGCAGCTTGGGTCTGGGGGCCTACGAGCAGTACTTC
-	TRBD2	TRBV7-2	TRBJ2-3	CASSLARGSGRSADTQYF	TGTGCCAGCAGCTTAGCGCGGGGTAGCGGGAGGAGCGCAGATACGCAGTATTTT
-	-	TRBV6-5	TRBJ1-6	CASREDNSINSPLHF	TGTGCCAGCAGGGAGGACAATTCTATTAATTCACCCCTCCACTTT
-	-	TRBV20-1	TRBJ1-4	CSPASRGLTNEKLFF	TGCAGTCCAGCTAGTCGGGGACTTACTAATGAAAAACTGTTTTTT
-	-	TRBV6-6	TRBJ2-7	CASSNTLGNEQYF	TGTGCCAGCAGCAATACTTTAGGTAACGAGCAGTACTTC
-	TRBD1	TRBV19	TRBJ1-1	CASRGGSRGRVGITEAFF	TGTGCCAGTAGAGGGGGGAGTAGGGGGCGAGTCGGGATCACTGAAGCTTTCTTT
-	-	TRBV25-1	TRBJ2-3	CASRSADTQYF	TGTGCCAGTAGATCTGCGGATACGCAGTATTTT
-	-	TRBV12-3/TRBV12-4	TRBJ2-3	CASSPSGGRTDTQYF	TGTGCCAGCAGCCCTAGTGGAGGGCGCACAGATACGCAGTATTTT
few	-	TRBV12-5	TRBJ1-1	CASSPWTEGNTEAFF	TGTGCCAGCAGTCCCTGGACAGAAGGGAACACTGAAGCTTTCTTT
-	TRBD1	TRBV19	TRBJ1-1	CASSIDRTGGGSAFF	TGTGCCAGTAGTATAGATCGGACAGGGGGTGGATCGGCTTTCTTT
few	-	TRBV6-1	TRBJ2-7	CASSEGAYEQYF	TGTGCCAGCAGTGAGGGGGCCTACGAGCAGTACTTC
-	TRBD1	TRBV15	TRBJ1-2	CATSRDMVQGVGYTF	TGTGCCACCAGCAGAGATATGGTTCAGGGGGTTGGCTACACCTTC
-	-	TRBV5-4	TRBJ2-1	CASSSSREYNEQFF	TGTGCCAGCAGCAGCTCACGGGAGTACAATGAGCAGTTCTTC
-	-	TRBV6-1	TRBJ1-3	CASSEGKGNTIYF	TGTGCCAGCAGTGAGGGCAAGGGAAACACCATATATTTT
many	-	TRBV2	TRBJ1-1	CASSEALGGGTEAFF	TGTGCCAGCAGTGAAGCGCTAGGGGGAGGCACTGAAGCTTTCTTT
few	-	TRBV4-1	TRBJ2-7	CASSQEGGLYEQYF	TGCGCCAGCAGCCAAGAAGGGGGGCTATACGAGCAGTACTTC
few	TRBD1	TRBV27	TRBJ1-2	CASTTGTGAYGYTF	TGTGCCAGCACTACCGGGACAGGGGCCTATGGCTACACCTTC
-	-	TRBV6-5	TRBJ1-2	CASSYSGGRGGYTF	TGTGCCAGCAGCTACTCGGGGGGGCGAGGAGGCTACACCTTC
-	-	TRBV7-2	TRBJ2-1	CASTPVGPLNNEQFF	TGTGCCAGCACCCCCGTCGGGCCATTAAACAATGAGCAGTTCTTC
-	-	TRBV2	TRBJ1-5	CASSEGTQHF	TGTGCCAGCAGTGAGGGAACCCAGCATTTT
few	TRBD1	TRBV13	TRBJ1-1	CASSPTGTGDEAFF	TGTGCCAGCAGCCCCACCGGGACAGGGGACGAAGCTTTCTTT